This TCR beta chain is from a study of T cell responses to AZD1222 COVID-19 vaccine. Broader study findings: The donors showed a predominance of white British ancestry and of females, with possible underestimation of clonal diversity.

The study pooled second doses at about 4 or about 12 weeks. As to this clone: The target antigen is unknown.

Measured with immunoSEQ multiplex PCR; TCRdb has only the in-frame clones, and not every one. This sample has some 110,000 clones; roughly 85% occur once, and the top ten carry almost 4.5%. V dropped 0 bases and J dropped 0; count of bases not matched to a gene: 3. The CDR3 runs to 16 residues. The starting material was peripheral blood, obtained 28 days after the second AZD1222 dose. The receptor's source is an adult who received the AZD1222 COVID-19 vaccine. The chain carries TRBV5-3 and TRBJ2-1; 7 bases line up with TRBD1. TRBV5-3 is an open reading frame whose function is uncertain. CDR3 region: CARSLERGLSYNEQFF. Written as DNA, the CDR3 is TGTGCCAGAAGCTTGGAAAGGGGGCTCTCCTACAATGAGCAGTTCTTC.